A single sample is the source of the 30 T cell receptor beta chains below, sequenced in a study of shared clonotypes between healthy human individuals. Data came from immunoSEQ multiplex PCR; TCRdb stores just in-frame clones and leaves some out. The sample records over a million clones, more than 65% being singletons. Sequenced: memory CD4+ T cells sorted from blood. Subset defined: CD45RA-negative fraction. Receptors originate from a man aged 18 to 29 in good health.

The J gene is TRBJ2-7, the V gene TRBV7-2; D may be TRBD2 (6 bases). Germline V gives CDR1 SGHTA, CDR2 FQGNSA. The CDR3 contains 13 residues. Trimming took off 8 bases at V and 3 bases at J, with 14 bases between the two ends. CDR3 protein: CASRPRGYYEQYF. CDR3 sequence (DNA): TGTGCCAGCCGCCCCCGGGGGTACTACGAGCAGTACTTC.

The V gene is TRBV7-9, the J gene TRBJ2-3, with unresolved D. CDR3 size: 15 residues. Germline CDR1 SEHNR, CDR2 FQNEAQ (reference sequence). Trimming stripped 1 base from V and 0 bases from J, with 8 bases between. CDR3 protein: CASSLDLGSTDTQYF. The DNA for the CDR3 is TGTGCCAGCAGCTTAGATCTCGGTAGCACAGATACGCAGTATTTT.

The chain carries TRBV11-2 and TRBJ2-7; D is uncertain. V shed 1 base and J shed 4 bases, with 8 bases lying between them. CDR1 and CDR2 from the germline V gene are SGHAT and FQNNGV. This CDR3 is 13 amino acids long. Here the CDR3 reads CASSLVPQYEQYF. CDR3 nucleotide sequence: TGTGCCAGCAGCTTAGTTCCACAGTACGAGCAGTACTTC.

A few counts support this clone. Being one base from a much bigger clone, this may be a read error. The sample has other DNA sequences that encode this CDR3 too. V and J are TRBV5-4 and TRBJ1-1; D unclear. The CDR3 loop spans 13 amino acids. V gave up 0 bases and J gave up 0 bases, with 3 bases separating them. CDR1 SGHNT and CDR2 YYREEE come from the germline V gene (reference sequence). The CDR3 reads CASSLDLNTEAFF. The CDR3 DNA follows: TGTGCCAGCAGCTTGGACCTGAACACTGAAGCTTTCTTT.

The chain has TRBV5-6 and TRBJ1-2; a weak D match, TRBD1 (5 bases). Trimming pared 2 bases from V and 8 bases from J, leaving 13 bases between. Per the germline V gene, CDR1 is SGHDT and CDR2 is YYEEEE. The CDR3 loop spans 13 amino acids. The DNA for the CDR3 is TGTGCCAGCAGCTTTACGGAGGGGTGGGGCTACACCTTC. Translation: CASSFTEGWGYTF.

The CDR3 nucleotides read TGTGCCAGCAGTTTAGAAGGGCTGGCGGGGGCGATTAGTGGCTACACCTTC. Amino acid sequence: CASSLEGLAGAISGYTF. This chain uses TRBV28 with TRBJ1-2; perhaps TRBD1 as D (6 bases). This CDR3 region has 17 residues. Trimming removed 2 bases from V and 7 bases from J, with 23 bases in between. Germline CDR1 is MDHEN and CDR2 is SYDVKM.

This chain's CDR3 is CASSVGHGGGDNEQFF. In DNA form, the CDR3 reads TGTGCCAGCAGCGTAGGGCACGGCGGGGGGGACAATGAGCAGTTCTTC. The rearrangement uses TRBV9 and TRBJ2-1, with TRBD2 identical over 9 bases. V lost 0 bases to trimming and J lost 5 bases; unmatched junction nucleotides: 6. The CDR3 contains 16 residues. The germline gives CDR1 SGDLS, CDR2 YYNGEE.

This clone was seen a few times. V gene TRBV29-1 combines with J gene TRBJ1-1; the D is unclear. The V gene lost 0 bases and the J gene lost 0 bases, with 11 bases spanning the gap. This CDR3 is 15 amino acids long. The V gene's germline CDR1 is SQVTM and CDR2 ANQGSEA. CDR3 coding DNA: TGCAGCGTTGAAGAGCCGGGCGGCATGAACACTGAAGCTTTCTTT. It is translated as CSVEEPGGMNTEAFF.

The V gene is TRBV5-4, the J gene TRBJ2-3; 12 bases match TRBD2. CDR1 is SGHNT, CDR2 YYREEE, per germline (reference sequence). Trimming cost V 5 bases and J 10 bases; bases outside gene matches: 14. The length of the CDR3 is 16 residues. This CDR3 reads CASRFGTSGLGGAQYF. The CDR3 DNA is TGTGCCAGCAGATTTGGGACTAGCGGGCTCGGAGGTGCGCAGTATTTT.

This chain joins TRBV6-5 and TRBJ2-7; weak D call: TRBD1 (6 bases). The V end was cut by 0 bases, the J end by 2 bases, with 11 bases between. Germline lookup yields CDR1 MNHEY and CDR2 SVGAGI. The CDR3 loop spans 15 amino acids. The CDR3 coding sequence is TGTGCCAGCAGTTACTCGGGTTCAGGGGCCTACGAGCAGTACTTC. Protein product: CASSYSGSGAYEQYF.

The chain has TRBV6-6 and TRBJ2-1, with 7 positions matching TRBD2. The ends lost 8 bases at V and 9 bases at J; junction bases unmatched: 7. Per the germline V gene, CDR1 is MNHNY and CDR2 is SVGAGI (reference sequence). The CDR3 loop spans 12 amino acids. CDR3 residues: CASPPGGPEQFF. The CDR3 DNA follows: TGTGCCAGCCCCCCGGGAGGACCTGAGCAGTTCTTC.

The chain links TRBV9 to TRBJ2-1, with 8 nucleotides matching TRBD2. Per the germline V gene, CDR1 is SGDLS and CDR2 is YYNGEE. J was trimmed by 5 bases and V by 2 bases; bases with no gene match: 15. The CDR3 covers 18 residues. The CDR3 sequence is CASSVSGALRSGNNEQFF. CDR3 in DNA: TGTGCCAGCAGCGTTAGCGGGGCCCTTAGGTCGGGAAACAATGAGCAGTTCTTC.

The V call is TRBV2, the J call TRBJ1-1, with TRBD1 as a possible D gene (6 bases). This CDR3 region has 14 residues. V was pared by 4 bases and J by 0 bases, with 9 bases between. CDR1 and CDR2 (germline): SNHLY, FYNNEI. The CDR3 spells CASSGTDMNTEAFF. CDR3 coding DNA: TGTGCCAGCAGTGGGACAGACATGAACACTGAAGCTTTCTTT.

This clone was recorded once. The chain has TRBV18 and TRBJ2-4; D uncertain. The CDR3 sequence is 17 residues long. In germline, CDR1 is KGHSH, CDR2 LQKENI. With 2 bases removed from V and 0 bases from J, the gap between germline ends came to 14 bases. CDR3: CASSPRALEVAKNIQYF. The CDR3 coding sequence is TGTGCCAGCTCACCAAGGGCTCTTGAAGTAGCCAAAAACATTCAGTACTTC.

The chain uses TRBV10-3 and TRBJ1-6; D remains ambiguous. The CDR3 has 16 residues. The V end lost 0 bases, the J end lost 10 bases, and 16 bases lay between the germline ends. Germline values: CDR1 ENHRY, CDR2 SYGVKD. CDR3 DNA: TGTGCCATCAGTGAGTCGGAGGGCGGCGTAACCTCACCCCTCCACTTT. Residues: CAISESEGGVTSPLHF.

The chain recombines TRBV5-5 with TRBJ1-2, with a weak D call TRBD1 (6 bases). V was trimmed by 0 bases and J by 2 bases, leaving 8 bases between them. Germline CDR1 SGHKS, CDR2 YYEKEE (reference sequence). The CDR3 runs 14 residues. DNA of the CDR3: TGTGCCAGCAGCTTGGACAGGGTGAACTATGGCTACACCTTC. This gives the protein CASSLDRVNYGYTF.

The V and J genes are TRBV5-4 and TRBJ1-3, with D possibly TRBD1 on 5 matching bases. Trimming took off 4 bases at V and 0 bases at J, with 14 bases between the two ends. CDR1 and CDR2 (germline): SGHNT, YYREEE (reference sequence). The CDR3 totals 16 residues. CDR3 in DNA: TGTGCCAGCAGCCTCGGGACTCCCAGCTCTGGAAACACCATATATTTT. The encoded protein is CASSLGTPSSGNTIYF. Supplemented by reference TRBV5-4 and TRBJ1-3, the full variable domain reads ETGVTQSPTHLIKTRGQQVTLRCSSQSGHNTVSWYQQALGQGPQFIFQYYREEENGRGNFPPRFSGLQFPNYSSELNVNALELDDSALYLCASSLGTPSSGNTIYFGEGSWLTVV.

This chain joins TRBV18 and TRBJ2-2; TRBD1 matches 7 bases. V was pared by 6 bases and J by 1 base, with 2 bases of the junction left unmatched. Germline V gene data show CDR1 as KGHSH and CDR2 as LQKENI. This CDR3 region has 14 residues. CDR3 sequence (DNA): TGTGCCAGCTCCCGGACAGGGAACACCGGGGAGCTGTTTTTT. It specifies CASSRTGNTGELFF. The full variable domain, in which reference TRBV18 and TRBJ2-2 provide the parts outside the CDR3, is NAGVMQNPRHLVRRRGQEARLRCSPMKGHSHVYWYRQLPEEGLKFMVYLQKENIIDESGMPKERFSAEFPKEGPSILRIQQVVRGDSAAYFCASSRTGNTGELFFGEGSRLTVL.

Worth noting for this clone: One end of the junction varies from germline; a read error may be responsible. The J gene is TRBJ2-7, the V gene TRBV4-1; D remains ambiguous. Germline CDR1 is MGHRA and CDR2 is YSYEKL. CDR3 length equals 13 residues. CDR3 in amino acids: CVSSQRHGSEQYF. CDR3 nucleotide sequence: TGCGTCAGCAGCCAAAGACACGGCAGCGAGCAGTACTTC.

This rearrangement joins TRBV10-3 to TRBJ1-1; 9 bases are shared with TRBD1. The V gene end was trimmed by 7 bases and the J gene end by 4 bases; junction bases not matched to a gene: 7. This CDR3 is 14 amino acids long. The germline gives CDR1 ENHRY, CDR2 SYGVKD. The DNA for the CDR3 is TGTGCCATCAAAAAAGACAGGGGGGTCACTGAAGCTTTCTTT. Protein: CAIKKDRGVTEAFF.

The genes are TRBV11-2 and TRBJ1-1; possibly TRBD1 for D (6 bases). CDR3 length: 15 residues. Germline V gene data show CDR1 as SGHAT and CDR2 as FQNNGV. The V gene lost 7 bases and the J gene lost 7 bases, with 22 bases spanning the gap. CDR3 amino acids: CASTGLGHKHNEAFF. The CDR3 nucleotides are TGTGCCAGCACCGGGTTGGGACATAAACATAATGAAGCTTTCTTT.

The rearrangement joins TRBV2 to TRBJ2-3; D gene ambiguous. Between the trimmed V and J ends, which lost 6 bases and 6 bases, there was a span of 10 bases. This CDR3 spans 12 amino acids. Germline CDR1 is SNHLY and CDR2 is FYNNEI. The DNA of the CDR3 is TGTGCCAGCAGCCCCCTCCGGGATACGCAGTATTTT. Protein product: CASSPLRDTQYF.

The V and J genes are TRBV7-2 and TRBJ2-7; tentatively, D is TRBD2 (6 bases). This CDR3 region has 13 residues. The V end was cut by 2 bases, the J end by 6 bases, with 11 bases between. The V gene's germline CDR1 is SGHTA and CDR2 FQGNSA. CDR3 residues: CASSLYRESEQYF. In nucleotides, the CDR3 is TGTGCCAGCAGCTTATATCGGGAGTCCGAGCAGTACTTC.

The V and J genes are TRBV2 and TRBJ1-1; TRBD1 is a possible D gene (5 bases). CDR3 length equals 15 residues. Trimming cost V 4 bases and J 3 bases, with 15 bases left between them. CDR1 is SNHLY, CDR2 FYNNEI, per germline. The CDR3 DNA reads as TGTGCCAGCAGTGGAGGACAACGCCCTGACACTGAAGCTTTCTTT. It translates to CASSGGQRPDTEAFF. Filled out from reference TRBV2 and TRBJ1-1, the complete variable domain reads EPEVTQTPSHQVTQMGQEVILRCVPISNHLYFYWYRQILGQKVEFLVSFYNNEISEKSEIFDDQFSVERPDGSNFTLKIRSTKLEDSAMYFCASSGGQRPDTEAFFGQGTRLTVV.

The chain joins TRBV2 to TRBJ1-4; 9 nucleotides line up with TRBD1. This CDR3 has 17 residues. CDR1 is SNHLY and CDR2 is FYNNEI in the germline V gene. V trimming: 5 bases; J trimming: 5 bases; junction bases outside the gene matches: 12. In nucleotides, the CDR3 is TGTGCCAGCAGTTCCGGGACAGGGCTCCTTTTCAATGAAAAACTGTTTTTT. The encoded protein is CASSSGTGLLFNEKLFF.

With regard to this clone: The junction departs from germline at one end; a sequencing error may be responsible. The genes are TRBV6-1 and TRBJ2-7, with TRBD2 identical over 10 bases. The CDR3 runs to 16 residues. From germline, CDR1 is MNHNS and CDR2 SASEGT. The CDR3 here is CASREARTSGSYEQYF. In DNA form, the CDR3 reads TGTGCCAGCAGGGAAGCCCGGACTAGCGGATCCTACGAGCAGTACTTC.

The J gene is TRBJ2-4, the V gene TRBV4-2; D not certain. Per germline, CDR1 LGHNA and CDR2 YNFKEQ. Trimming cost V 0 bases and J 1 base, with 7 bases left between them. The CDR3 totals 15 residues. DNA for the CDR3: TGTGCCAGCAGCCAAGATGAGGACGCCAAAAACATTCAGTACTTC. It codes for CASSQDEDAKNIQYF.

This clone was picked up a small number of times. Other DNA sequences in this specimen translate into the identical CDR3. The chain employs TRBV5-1 and TRBJ2-7; D uncertain. Per the germline V gene, CDR1 is SGHRS and CDR2 is YFSETQ. V lost 5 bases, J lost 3 bases, and 9 bases lay in between. The CDR3 runs 12 residues. The CDR3 DNA is TGCGCCAGCAGTCCCGATAGCTACGAGCAGTACTTC. Protein product: CASSPDSYEQYF.

The gene calls are TRBV9 and TRBJ1-5; D unclear. This CDR3 comprises 15 residues. Between the trimmed V and J ends, which lost 4 bases and 4 bases, there was a span of 15 bases. Per germline, CDR1 SGDLS and CDR2 YYNGEE. CDR3 bases: TGTGCCAGCAGCTCCGGACTGTCATGGAATCAGCCCCAGCATTTT. This sequence encodes CASSSGLSWNQPQHF.

Only a few counts were recorded for this clone. V gene TRBV29-1 combines with J gene TRBJ2-3, with a tentative D call TRBD1 (5 bases). Germline CDR1 SQVTM, CDR2 ANQGSEA. V lost 6 bases and J lost 2, with 15 bases in between. This CDR3 contains 14 residues. CDR3 DNA sequence: TGCAGCGTGGGCGGAGCAGGGAACACAGATACGCAGTATTTT. Protein sequence: CSVGGAGNTDTQYF.